What follows are 20 T cell receptor beta chains derived from one specimen sequenced in a study of T cells after yellow fever vaccination. A single record per CDR3 protein comes from TCRdb applying MiXCR to the 5' RACE reads. This table holds 550,000 or so distinct CDR3 sequences, around 21% found once. Source: PBMCs, taken 15 days after the yellow fever booster vaccination. The receptor set was obtained from a man aged 25-40 years who received the YFV17D yellow fever vaccine.

This chain connects TRBV29-1 to TRBJ2-7; D might be TRBD1 or TRBD2, each matching 5 bases. V was trimmed by 4 bases and J by 2 bases, leaving 9 bases between them. Germline-derived CDR1 and CDR2 are SQVTM and ANQGSEA. This CDR3 has 12 amino acids. The CDR3, as DNA: TGCAGCGTTGCAGCGGACACCTACGAGCAGTACTTC. Protein sequence: CSVAADTYEQYF.

This clonotype was counted only a few times. The chain carries TRBV20-1 and TRBJ2-3; tentative D call: TRBD2 (6 bases). Trimming shortened V by 4 bases and J by 0 bases, and 14 bases separated the two germline ends. Germline V lookup: CDR1 DFQATT, CDR2 SNEGSKA (reference sequence). There are 15 residues in the CDR3. The chain's CDR3 is CSATDSGTSTDTQYF. For the CDR3, the DNA is TGCAGTGCTACCGATAGCGGAACTAGCACAGATACGCAGTATTTT.

This clonotype was detected only a few times. The gene calls are TRBV30 and TRBJ2-3; D unresolved. The CDR3 has 13 residues. Trimming removed 1 base at V and 4 bases at J, with 9 bases between. Germline V gene sequence: CDR1 GTSNPN, CDR2 SVGIG (reference sequence). The CDR3 loop reads CAWSGASSDTQYF. The CDR3, as DNA: TGTGCCTGGAGTGGGGCATCGTCAGATACGCAGTATTTT.

There are a few counts of this clonotype. V usage is TRBV20-1 and J usage is TRBJ2-1; D call uncertain. Germline-derived CDR1 and CDR2 are DFQATT and SNEGSKA (reference sequence). This CDR3 is 11 amino acids long. V gave up 0 bases and J gave up 12 bases, with 9 bases separating them. The CDR3 reads CSARDKRVQFF. The CDR3 DNA is TGCAGTGCTAGAGATAAACGGGTGCAGTTCTTC.

The chain links TRBV6-2 or TRBV6-3 to TRBJ2-3; weak D call: TRBD1 (6 bases). The length of the CDR3 is 14 residues. Germline loops: CDR1 MNHEY, CDR2 SVGEGT. V was clipped by 7 bases and J by 1 base, with 12 bases between them. CDR3 DNA: TGTGCCAGCAAAGGGGGAACGCGCACAGATACGCAGTATTTT. It codes for CASKGGTRTDTQYF.

Only a few counts were recorded for this clonotype. The chain is built from TRBV20-1 and TRBJ2-7; D might be TRBD1 (5 bases). The V end was cut by 6 bases, the J end by 3 bases, with 15 bases between. Germline CDR1 and CDR2: DFQATT and SNEGSKA (reference sequence). The CDR3 contains 13 residues. The CDR3: CSANSIQGYEQYF. CDR3 bases: TGCAGTGCCAACTCCATTCAGGGCTACGAGCAGTACTTC.

The V and J genes are TRBV10-3 and TRBJ2-1, with 9 bases matching TRBD2. This CDR3 has 13 amino acids. CDR1 ENHRY and CDR2 SYGVKD come from the germline V gene. V shed 8 bases, J shed 8 bases, and the junction held 7 bases outside the gene matches. The CDR3 loop reads CAIAREGLDEQFF. CDR3 bases: TGTGCCATCGCGCGGGAGGGTTTGGATGAGCAGTTCTTC.

Ten or more counts support this clonotype. CDR3 DNA: TGTGCCAGCAGCTTAGCGCGGCCGGGGATTGGGGAGCAGTACTTC. Translated: CASSLARPGIGEQYF. The chain joins TRBV7-8 to TRBJ2-7; D may be TRBD2 (5 bases). The CDR3 is 15 amino acids. Germline CDR1 SGHVS, CDR2 FQNEAQ. V gave up 0 bases and J gave up 7 bases, with 16 bases separating them.

The rearrangement joins TRBV3-1 to TRBJ2-5, with 7 bases matching TRBD2. V dropped 1 base and J dropped 5; count of bases not matched to a gene: 1. The V gene's germline CDR1 is LGHDT and CDR2 YNNKEL (reference sequence). The length of the CDR3 is 13 residues. CDR3 protein: CASSQVLAETQYF. The CDR3 DNA reads as TGTGCCAGCAGCCAAGTACTAGCGGAGACCCAGTACTTC.

This clonotype showed up just a few times. V and J are TRBV12-3 or TRBV12-4 and TRBJ1-5, with TRBD1 matching 8 bases. The CDR3 has 14 amino acids. Trimming took 4 bases from V and 9 from J; bases not matched to a gene: 8. The CDR3 DNA reads TGTGCCAGCAGTTCTCAGGGGGCCGTAACGCCCCAGCATTTT. This translates into CASSSQGAVTPQHF.

The chain joins TRBV29-1 to TRBJ2-3; a weak D match, TRBD2 (6 bases). The CDR3 is made up of 15 amino acids. In germline, CDR1 is SQVTM, CDR2 ANQGSEA. V lost 6 bases to trimming and J lost 0 bases, with 16 bases between them. CDR3 loop: CSVDLLASSTDTQYF. The CDR3 DNA sequence: TGCAGCGTCGACCTCCTAGCGTCTAGCACAGATACGCAGTATTTT.

V usage is TRBV27 and J usage is TRBJ1-5; D may be TRBD1 (5 bases). Germline CDR1 MNHEY, CDR2 SMNVEV (reference sequence). CDR3 length: 18 residues. Trimming pared 3 bases from V and 3 bases from J, leaving 21 bases between. CDR3 sequence reads: CASSLWAGAGLYNQPQHF. The CDR3 nucleotides are TGTGCCAGCAGTTTGTGGGCGGGTGCGGGGCTTTACAATCAGCCCCAGCATTTT.

The chain is built from TRBV7-2 and TRBJ2-1, with 8 positions matching TRBD2. Germline-derived CDR1 and CDR2 are SGHTA and FQGNSA. This CDR3 comprises 17 residues. V lost 4 bases to trimming and J lost 0 bases; unmatched junction nucleotides: 8. The CDR3 loop reads CASSSTSGRSSYNEQFF. CDR3 in DNA: TGTGCCAGCAGCTCAACTAGCGGAAGGAGCTCCTACAATGAGCAGTTCTTC.

This chain joins TRBV5-1 and TRBJ2-7; D may be TRBD1 (5 bases). In germline, CDR1 is SGHRS, CDR2 YFSETQ. CDR3 length equals 15 residues. Trimming pared 0 bases from V and 2 bases from J, leaving 12 bases between. The CDR3 region has the DNA TGCGCCAGCAGCTTGGGGGGCTCAAGCCCCTACGAGCAGTACTTC. It specifies CASSLGGSSPYEQYF.

V gene TRBV7-9 combines with J gene TRBJ2-1; D gene ambiguous. Deletions cut 2 bases from V and 6 bases from J, with 11 bases between. The CDR3 has 14 residues. Germline V CDR1 and CDR2: SEHNR, FQNEAQ (reference sequence). The chain's CDR3 is CASSLSPPGNEQFF. In DNA form, the CDR3 reads TGTGCCAGCAGCTTATCGCCCCCCGGCAATGAGCAGTTCTTC.

This sequence joins TRBV27 and TRBJ2-3; 9 nucleotides agree with TRBD2. Germline V gene lookup returns CDR1 MNHEY and CDR2 SMNVEV (reference sequence). The length of the CDR3 is 19 residues. After removal of 8 bases from V and 6 bases from J, the junction contained 24 bases not matched to a gene. The CDR3 loop is CASEKIWAGAGGGWDTQYF. The DNA for the CDR3 is TGTGCCAGCGAAAAAATATGGGCTGGCGCGGGAGGGGGCTGGGATACGCAGTATTTT.

The chain couples TRBV10-3 to TRBJ2-1; TRBD1 agrees at 7 bases. CDR3 size: 15 residues. Germline CDR1 is ENHRY and CDR2 is SYGVKD. The V gene end was trimmed by 5 bases and the J gene end by 3 bases; junction bases not matched to a gene: 7. CDR3 sequence: CAISIDRANYNEQFF. CDR3 coding DNA: TGTGCCATCAGTATAGACAGGGCCAACTACAATGAGCAGTTCTTC.

This clonotype has just a few counts. The J gene is TRBJ1-3, the V gene TRBV9; D gene ambiguous. The CDR3 is 15 amino acids. From germline, CDR1 is SGDLS and CDR2 YYNGEE. Trimming removed 0 bases from V and 1 base from J, with 8 bases in between. CDR3 amino acids: CASSVGRKSGNTIYF. The DNA of the CDR3 is TGTGCCAGCAGCGTAGGCCGGAAATCTGGAAACACCATATATTTT.

This chain links TRBV7-2 with TRBJ2-1, with 13 bases identical to TRBD2. The V gene's germline CDR1 is SGHTA and CDR2 FQGNSA. The CDR3 runs 16 residues. Germline trimming cut 3 bases from V and 7 bases from J; bases unmatched to any gene: 6. CDR3 sequence: CASSLGLAGSSNEQFF. DNA for the CDR3: TGTGCCAGCAGCTTGGGACTAGCGGGATCATCTAATGAGCAGTTCTTC. Full variable domain (missing parts from reference TRBV7-2 and TRBJ2-1): GAGVSQSPSNKVTEKGKDVELRCDPISGHTALYWYRQSLGQGLEFLIYFQGNSAPDKSGLPSDRFSAERTGGSVSTLTIQRTQQEDSAVYLCASSLGLAGSSNEQFFGPGTRLTVL.

The chain joins TRBV7-2 to TRBJ1-2, with D unresolved. Per germline, CDR1 SGHTA and CDR2 FQGNSA. Trimming took off 5 bases at V and 2 bases at J, with 12 bases between the two ends. The CDR3 is 14 amino acids. The CDR3 nucleotides read TGTGCCAGCAGCCCGACCCACGAGAACTATGGCTACACCTTC. Its protein is CASSPTHENYGYTF.